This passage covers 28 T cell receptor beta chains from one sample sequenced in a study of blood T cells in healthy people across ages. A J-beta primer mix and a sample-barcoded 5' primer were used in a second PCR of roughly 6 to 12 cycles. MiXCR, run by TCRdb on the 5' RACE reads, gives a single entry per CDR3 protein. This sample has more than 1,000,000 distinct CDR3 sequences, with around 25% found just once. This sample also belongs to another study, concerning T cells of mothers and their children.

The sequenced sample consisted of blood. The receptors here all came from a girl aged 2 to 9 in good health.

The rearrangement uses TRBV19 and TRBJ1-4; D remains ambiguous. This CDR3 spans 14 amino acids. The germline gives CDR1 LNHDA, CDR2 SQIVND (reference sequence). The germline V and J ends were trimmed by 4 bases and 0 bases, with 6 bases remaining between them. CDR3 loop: CASSNSPTNEKLFF. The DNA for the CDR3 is TGTGCCAGTAGTAACAGTCCAACTAATGAAAAACTGTTTTTT.

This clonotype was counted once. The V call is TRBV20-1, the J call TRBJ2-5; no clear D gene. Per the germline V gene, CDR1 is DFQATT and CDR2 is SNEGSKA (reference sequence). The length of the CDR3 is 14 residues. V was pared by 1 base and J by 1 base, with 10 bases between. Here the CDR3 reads CSARVAEIQETQYF. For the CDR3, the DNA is TGCAGTGCTAGAGTAGCAGAAATCCAAGAGACCCAGTACTTC.

The CDR3 DNA reads as TGTGCCAGCAGCCAAGGGGCAAAGAGCACAGATACGCAGTATTTT. As protein: CASSQGAKSTDTQYF. This sequence joins TRBV3-1 and TRBJ2-3; D not certain. V was shortened by 1 base and J by 0 bases, with 8 bases between the two germline ends. CDR1 LGHDT and CDR2 YNNKEL come from the germline V gene (reference sequence). This CDR3 is 15 amino acids long.

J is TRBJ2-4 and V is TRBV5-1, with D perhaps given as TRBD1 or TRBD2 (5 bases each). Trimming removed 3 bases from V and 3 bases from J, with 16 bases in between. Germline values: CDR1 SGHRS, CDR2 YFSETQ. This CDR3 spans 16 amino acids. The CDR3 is CASSSGLGESKNIQYF. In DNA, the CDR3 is TGCGCCAGCAGCTCGGGTTTGGGGGAGAGCAAAAACATTCAGTACTTC.

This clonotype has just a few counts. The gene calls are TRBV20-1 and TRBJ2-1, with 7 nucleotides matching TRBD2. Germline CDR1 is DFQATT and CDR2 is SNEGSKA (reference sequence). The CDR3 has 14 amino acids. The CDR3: CRAHLPSGANEQFF. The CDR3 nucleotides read TGCAGGGCTCACCTCCCGAGCGGGGCCAATGAGCAGTTCTTC.

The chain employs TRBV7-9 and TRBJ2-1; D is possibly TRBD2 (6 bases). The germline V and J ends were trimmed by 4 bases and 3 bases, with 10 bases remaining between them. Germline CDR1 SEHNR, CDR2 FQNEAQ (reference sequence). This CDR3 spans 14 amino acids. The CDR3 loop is CASSSGRNYNEQFF. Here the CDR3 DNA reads TGTGCCAGCAGCTCCGGGAGAAACTACAATGAGCAGTTCTTC.

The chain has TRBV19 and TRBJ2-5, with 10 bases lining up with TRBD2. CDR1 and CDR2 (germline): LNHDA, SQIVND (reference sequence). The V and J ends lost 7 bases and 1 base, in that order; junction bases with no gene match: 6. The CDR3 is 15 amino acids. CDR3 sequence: CASKWASGSQETQYF. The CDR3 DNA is TGTGCCAGTAAATGGGCTAGCGGGAGCCAAGAGACCCAGTACTTC. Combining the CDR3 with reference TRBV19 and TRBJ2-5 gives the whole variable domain DGGITQSPKYLFRKEGQNVTLSCEQNLNHDAMYWYRQDPGQGLRLIYYSQIVNDFQKGDIAEGYSVSREKKESFPLTVTSAQKNPTAFYLCASKWASGSQETQYFGPGTRLLVL.

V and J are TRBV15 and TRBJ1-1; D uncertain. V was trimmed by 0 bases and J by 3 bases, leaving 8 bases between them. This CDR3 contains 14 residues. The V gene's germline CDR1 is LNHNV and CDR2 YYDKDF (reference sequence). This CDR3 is CATSREGSHTEAFF. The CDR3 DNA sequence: TGTGCCACCAGCAGAGAGGGCAGCCACACTGAAGCTTTCTTT.

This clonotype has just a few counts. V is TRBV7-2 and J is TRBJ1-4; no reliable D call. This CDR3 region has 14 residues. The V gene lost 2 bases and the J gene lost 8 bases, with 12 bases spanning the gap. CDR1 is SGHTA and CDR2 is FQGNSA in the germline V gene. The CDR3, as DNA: TGTGCCAGCAGCTTATCCAGAACAGTGGAAAAACTGTTTTTT. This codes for CASSLSRTVEKLFF.

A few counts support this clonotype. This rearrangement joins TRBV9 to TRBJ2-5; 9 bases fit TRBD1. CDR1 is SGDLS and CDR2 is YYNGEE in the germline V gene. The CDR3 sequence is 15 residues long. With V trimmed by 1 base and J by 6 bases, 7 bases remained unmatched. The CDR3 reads CASSVFTGGLQTQYF. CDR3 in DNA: TGTGCCAGCAGCGTATTCACAGGGGGCCTGCAGACCCAGTACTTC.

The chain's CDR3 is CASSLGTGSWNEQFF. The CDR3 DNA reads TGTGCCAGCAGCTTGGGAACAGGGTCGTGGAATGAGCAGTTCTTC. V usage is TRBV7-2 and J usage is TRBJ2-7, with a tentative D call TRBD1 (6 bases). The tail of the sequence fits TRBJ2-1 better, so the J call may be wrong. Germline assignment: CDR1 SGHTA and CDR2 FQGNSA. The CDR3 length is 15 residues.

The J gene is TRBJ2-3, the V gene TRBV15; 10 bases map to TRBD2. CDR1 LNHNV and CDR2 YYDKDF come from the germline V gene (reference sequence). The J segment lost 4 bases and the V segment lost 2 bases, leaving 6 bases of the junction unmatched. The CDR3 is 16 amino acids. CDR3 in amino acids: CATSRIAGGSADTQYF. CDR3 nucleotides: TGTGCCACCAGCAGAATAGCGGGGGGCAGTGCAGATACGCAGTATTTT.

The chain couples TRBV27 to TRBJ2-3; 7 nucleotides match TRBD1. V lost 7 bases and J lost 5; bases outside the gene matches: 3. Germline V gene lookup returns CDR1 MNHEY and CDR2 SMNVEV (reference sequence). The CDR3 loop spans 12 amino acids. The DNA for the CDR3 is TGTGCCAGCACCCCAGGGGGAGATACGCAGTATTTT. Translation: CASTPGGDTQYF.

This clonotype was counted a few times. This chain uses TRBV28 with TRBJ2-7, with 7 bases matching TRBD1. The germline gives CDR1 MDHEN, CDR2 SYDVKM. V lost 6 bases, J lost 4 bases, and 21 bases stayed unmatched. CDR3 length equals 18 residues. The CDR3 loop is CASSSTGLVGDGFYEQYF. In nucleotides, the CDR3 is TGTGCCAGCAGCTCGACAGGGTTAGTAGGGGATGGCTTTTACGAGCAGTACTTC.

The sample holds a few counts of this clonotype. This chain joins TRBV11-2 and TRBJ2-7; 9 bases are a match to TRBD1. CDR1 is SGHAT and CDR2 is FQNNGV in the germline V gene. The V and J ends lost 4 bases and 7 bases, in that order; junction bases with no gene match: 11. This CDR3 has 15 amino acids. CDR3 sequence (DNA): TGTGCCAGCAGCTCCCCATTAAGCGGACAGGGGGAGCAGTACTTC. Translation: CASSSPLSGQGEQYF. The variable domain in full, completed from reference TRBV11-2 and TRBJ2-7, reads EAGVAQSPRYKIIEKRQSVAFWCNPISGHATLYWYQQILGQGPKLLIQFQNNGVVDDSQLPKDRFSAERLKGVDSTLKIQPAKLEDSAVYLCASSSPLSGQGEQYFGPGTRLTVT.

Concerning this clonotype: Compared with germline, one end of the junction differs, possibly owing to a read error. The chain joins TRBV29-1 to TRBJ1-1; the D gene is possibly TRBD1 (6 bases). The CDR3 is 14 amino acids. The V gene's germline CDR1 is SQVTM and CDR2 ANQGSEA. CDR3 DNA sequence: TGCAGCGTTGAATACGGGATAGGGGACACTGAAGCTTTATTT. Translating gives CSVEYGIGDTEALF.

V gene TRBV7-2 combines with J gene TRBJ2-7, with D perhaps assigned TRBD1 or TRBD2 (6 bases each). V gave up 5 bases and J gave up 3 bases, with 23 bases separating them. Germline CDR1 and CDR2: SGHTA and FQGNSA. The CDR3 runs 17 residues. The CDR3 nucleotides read TGTGCCAGCAGCACAGCGGGTCTGGGGGACAAGATCTACGAGCAGTACTTC. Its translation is CASSTAGLGDKIYEQYF.

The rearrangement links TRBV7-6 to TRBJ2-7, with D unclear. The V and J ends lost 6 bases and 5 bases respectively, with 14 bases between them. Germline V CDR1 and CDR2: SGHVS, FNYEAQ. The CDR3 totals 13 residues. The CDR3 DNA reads TGTGCCAGCAGGGCTAGTGGTGGAAACGAGCAGTACTTC. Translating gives CASRASGGNEQYF.

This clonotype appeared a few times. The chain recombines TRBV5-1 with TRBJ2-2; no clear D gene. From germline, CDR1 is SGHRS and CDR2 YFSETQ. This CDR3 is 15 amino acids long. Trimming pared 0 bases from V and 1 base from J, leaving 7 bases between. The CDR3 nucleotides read TGCGCCAGCAGCTTGGTTGGCCAGAACACCGGGGAGCTGTTTTTT. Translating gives CASSLVGQNTGELFF. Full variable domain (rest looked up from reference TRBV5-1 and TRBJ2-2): KAGVTQTPRYLIKTRGQQVTLSCSPISGHRSVSWYQQTPGQGLQFLFEYFSETQRNKGNFPGRFSGRQFSNSRSEMNVSTLELGDSALYLCASSLVGQNTGELFFGEGSRLTVL.

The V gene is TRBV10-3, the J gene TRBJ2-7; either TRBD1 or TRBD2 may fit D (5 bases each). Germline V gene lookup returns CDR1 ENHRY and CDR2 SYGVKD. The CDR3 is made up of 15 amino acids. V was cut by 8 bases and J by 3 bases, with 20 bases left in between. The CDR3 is CAIEEDNTGSYEQYF. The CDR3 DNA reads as TGTGCCATCGAGGAGGACAACACAGGTAGCTACGAGCAGTACTTC.

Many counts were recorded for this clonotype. CDR3 bases: TGTGCCAGCAGCTTGACCCGGGGGGGAACTGAAGCTTTCTTT. Encoded protein: CASSLTRGGTEAFF. The chain uses TRBV11-1 and TRBJ1-1, with D possibly TRBD1 on 5 matching bases. CDR1 is SGHAT and CDR2 is FQDESV in the germline V gene (reference sequence). Trimming removed 3 bases from V and 5 bases from J, with 13 bases in between. This CDR3 comprises 14 residues.

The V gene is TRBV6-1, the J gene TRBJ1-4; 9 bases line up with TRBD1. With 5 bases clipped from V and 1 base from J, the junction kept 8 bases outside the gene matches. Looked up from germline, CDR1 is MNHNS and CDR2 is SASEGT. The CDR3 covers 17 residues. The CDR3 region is CASSTADRGKTNEKLFF. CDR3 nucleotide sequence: TGTGCCAGCAGTACCGCGGACAGGGGAAAAACTAATGAAAAACTGTTTTTT.

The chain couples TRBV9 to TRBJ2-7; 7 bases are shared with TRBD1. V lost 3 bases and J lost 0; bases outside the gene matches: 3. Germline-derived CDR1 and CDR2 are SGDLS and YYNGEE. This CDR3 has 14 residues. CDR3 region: CASSGRDSSYEQYF. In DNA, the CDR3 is TGTGCCAGCAGCGGCCGGGACAGCTCCTACGAGCAGTACTTC.

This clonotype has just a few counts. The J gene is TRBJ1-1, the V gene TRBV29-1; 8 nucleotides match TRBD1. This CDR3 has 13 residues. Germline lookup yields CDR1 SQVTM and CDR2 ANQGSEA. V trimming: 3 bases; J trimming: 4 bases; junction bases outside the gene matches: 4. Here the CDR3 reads CSVEFTGGTEAFF. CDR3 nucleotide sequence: TGCAGCGTTGAGTTTACAGGGGGCACTGAAGCTTTCTTT.

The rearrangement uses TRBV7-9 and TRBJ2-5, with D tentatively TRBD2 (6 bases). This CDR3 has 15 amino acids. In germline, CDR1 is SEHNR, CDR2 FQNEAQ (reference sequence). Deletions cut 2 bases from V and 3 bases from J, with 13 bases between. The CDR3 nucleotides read TGTGCCAGCAGCTTATGGGGACTTGTGAAAGAGACCCAGTACTTC. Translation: CASSLWGLVKETQYF.

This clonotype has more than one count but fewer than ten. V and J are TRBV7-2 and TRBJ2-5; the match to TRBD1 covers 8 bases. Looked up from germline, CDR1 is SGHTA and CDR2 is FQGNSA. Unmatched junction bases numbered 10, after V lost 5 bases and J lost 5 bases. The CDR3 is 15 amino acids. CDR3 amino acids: CASSTRPGQAETQYF. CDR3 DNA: TGTGCCAGCAGCACAAGGCCGGGACAGGCGGAGACCCAGTACTTC.

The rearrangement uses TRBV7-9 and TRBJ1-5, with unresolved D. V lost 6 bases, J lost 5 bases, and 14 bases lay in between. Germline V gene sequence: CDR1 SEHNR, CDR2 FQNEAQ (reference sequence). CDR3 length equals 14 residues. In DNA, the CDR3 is TGTGCCAGCAGTTACCATGACGCAGATCAGCCCCAGCATTTT. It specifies CASSYHDADQPQHF.

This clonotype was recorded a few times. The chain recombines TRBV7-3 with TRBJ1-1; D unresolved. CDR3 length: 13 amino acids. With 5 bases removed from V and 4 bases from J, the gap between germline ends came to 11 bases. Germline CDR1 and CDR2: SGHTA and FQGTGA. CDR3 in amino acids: CASSLLYSTEAFF. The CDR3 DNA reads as TGTGCCAGCAGCCTCCTTTATAGCACTGAAGCTTTCTTT.